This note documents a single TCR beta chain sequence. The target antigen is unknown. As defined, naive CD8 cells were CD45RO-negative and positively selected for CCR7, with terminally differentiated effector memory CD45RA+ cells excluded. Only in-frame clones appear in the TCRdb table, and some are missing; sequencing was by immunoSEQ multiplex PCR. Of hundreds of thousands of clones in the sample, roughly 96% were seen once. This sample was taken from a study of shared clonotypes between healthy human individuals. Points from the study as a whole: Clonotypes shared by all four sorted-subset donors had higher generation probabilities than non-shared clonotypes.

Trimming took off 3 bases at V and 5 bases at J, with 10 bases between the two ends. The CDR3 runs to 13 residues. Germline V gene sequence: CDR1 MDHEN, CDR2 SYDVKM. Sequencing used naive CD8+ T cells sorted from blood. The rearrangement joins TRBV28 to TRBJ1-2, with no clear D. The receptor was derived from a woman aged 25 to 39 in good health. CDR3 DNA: TGTGCCAGCAGTTTTGGGAAGCGTTATGGCTACACCTTC. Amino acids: CASSFGKRYGYTF.